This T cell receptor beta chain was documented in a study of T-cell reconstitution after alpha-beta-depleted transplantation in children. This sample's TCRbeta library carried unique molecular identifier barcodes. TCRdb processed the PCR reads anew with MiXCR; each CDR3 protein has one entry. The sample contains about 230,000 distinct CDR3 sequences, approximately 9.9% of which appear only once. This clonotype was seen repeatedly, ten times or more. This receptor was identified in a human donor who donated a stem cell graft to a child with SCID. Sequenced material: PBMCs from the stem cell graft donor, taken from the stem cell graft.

CDR3 sequence (DNA): TGCAGTGCTACCGAAGACCACGGCGGGGGGCTCCAGTTCTTC. Amino acids: CSATEDHGGGLQFF. The chain carries TRBV20-1 and TRBJ2-1, with TRBD2 identical over 8 bases. V lost 4 bases to trimming and J lost 13 bases; unmatched junction nucleotides: 15. The CDR3 sequence is 14 residues long. Germline CDR1 is DFQATT and CDR2 is SNEGSKA (reference sequence).